A selection of T cell receptor beta chains follows, all from one sample in a study of follicular helper T cells after annual influenza vaccination. The assay was immunoSEQ multiplex PCR, and TCRdb's table has in-frame clones only and misses some. The table records 5,500 to 7,500 clones, roughly four fifths of them present only once. The sequencing used CXCR5- memory CD4+ T cells sorted from blood, collected on the day of influenza vaccination. These receptor sequences come from an adult who received the influenza vaccine. The CDR3 runs from the conserved cysteine through the conserved F or W. The D gene is left open where the match is weak. Clone size is not always given. Where it is, it says once, few, many or a class for expanded clones.

>NA|TRBV15|TRBJ2-5|NA
CATGRGGQETQYF
TGTGCCACGGGGAGGGGGGGCCAAGAGACCCAGTACTTC
>NA|TRBV6-1|TRBJ1-5|NA
CASSEGGYGNQPQHF
TGTGCCAGCAGTGAAGGGGGGTACGGCAATCAGCCCCAGCATTTT
>TRBD1|TRBV5-1|TRBJ2-3|NA
CASSVQGAVTDTQYF
TGCGCCAGCAGCGTACAGGGGGCAGTTACAGATACGCAGTATTTT
>TRBD2|TRBV2|TRBJ2-5|NA
CASSDGLAGKETQYF
TGTGCCAGCAGTGATGGACTAGCGGGGAAAGAGACCCAGTACTTC
>NA|TRBV5-1|TRBJ2-3|NA
CASSPRRNADTQYF
TGCGCCAGCAGCCCACGACGGAACGCAGATACGCAGTATTTT
>NA|TRBV29-1|TRBJ1-1|NA
CSVLDTEAFF
TGCAGCGTTCTGGACACTGAAGCTTTCTTT
>NA|TRBV2|TRBJ1-2|few
CASSFLSNYGYTF
TGTGCCAGCAGCTTTCTCTCTAACTATGGCTACACCTTC
>NA|TRBV11-3|TRBJ1-5|NA
CASSLDWSGAGNQPQHF
TGTGCCAGCAGCTTAGATTGGTCAGGGGCGGGCAATCAGCCCCAGCATTTT
>NA|TRBV23-1|TRBJ2-1|NA
CASRGQYNEQFF
TGCGCCAGTAGAGGACAGTACAATGAGCAGTTCTTC
>NA|TRBV19|TRBJ2-1|NA
CASSVTAYNEQFF
TGTGCCAGTAGTGTGACAGCTTACAATGAGCAGTTCTTC
>TRBD1|TRBV10-3|TRBJ2-3|NA
CAIRSPNRGRGTDTQYF
TGTGCCATCAGATCACCAAACAGGGGACGAGGGACAGATACGCAGTATTTT
>TRBD2|TRBV5-1|TRBJ2-1|NA
CASSGTRGSNEQFF
TGCGCCAGCAGTGGGACTAGAGGGTCCAATGAGCAGTTCTTC
>NA|TRBV10-3|TRBJ2-7|NA
CAISERGTSDYEQYF
TGTGCCATCAGTGAAAGGGGGACTTCTGACTACGAGCAGTACTTC
>NA|TRBV28|TRBJ1-2|NA
CANAKQGDYGYTF
TGTGCCAACGCGAAACAGGGAGACTATGGCTACACCTTC
>TRBD1|TRBV9|TRBJ1-2|NA
CASSPKPDRDYGYTF
TGTGCCAGCAGCCCCAAACCCGACAGGGACTATGGCTACACCTTC
>NA|TRBV15|TRBJ1-2|NA
CATSSDKNGRGYTF
TGTGCCACCAGCAGCGACAAGAACGGACGAGGCTACACCTTC
>NA|TRBV4-3|TRBJ1-2|NA
CASSQEPGREHGYTF
TGCGCCAGCAGCCAAGAACCGGGCAGGGAGCATGGCTACACCTTC
>TRBD1|TRBV5-6|TRBJ2-2|NA
CASSSPGQGAGELFF
TGTGCCAGCAGCTCACCGGGACAGGGGGCCGGGGAGCTGTTTTTT
>NA|TRBV6-6|TRBJ1-3|NA
CASSYSGQGLGNTIYF
TGTGCCAGCAGTTACTCCGGGCAGGGGCTCGGAAACACCATATATTTT
>TRBD1|TRBV2|TRBJ2-5|NA
CASSSGQGYQETQYF
TGTGCCAGCAGCTCCGGACAGGGGTACCAAGAGACCCAGTACTTC
>NA|TRBV7-3|TRBJ2-7|NA
CASSPGPATTYEQYF
TGTGCCAGCAGCCCTGGGCCAGCGACCACCTACGAGCAGTACTTC
>TRBD1|TRBV18|TRBJ1-1|NA
CASSLGTGRDTEAFF
TGTGCCAGCTCATTAGGGACAGGGAGGGACACTGAAGCTTTCTTT
>NA|TRBV11-2|TRBJ2-3|NA
CASSTMAGPTQYF
TGTGCCAGCAGCACCATGGCCGGACCAACGCAGTATTTT
>NA|TRBV6-4|TRBJ2-2|NA
CASSGNEDTGELFF
TGTGCCAGCAGTGGTAACGAGGACACCGGGGAGCTGTTTTTT
>NA|TRBV6-5|TRBJ2-7|NA
CASSRPGSYEQYF
TGTGCCAGCAGTCGACCGGGCTCCTACGAGCAGTACTTC
>TRBD1|TRBV4-2|TRBJ1-4|NA
CASSDHRGGRVEKLFF
TGTGCCAGCAGCGACCACAGAGGGGGCCGAGTTGAAAAACTGTTTTTT
>TRBD1|TRBV6-6|TRBJ1-1|NA
CASSAWTGVTEAFF
TGTGCCAGCAGTGCCTGGACAGGGGTTACTGAAGCTTTCTTT
>NA|TRBV11-3|TRBJ2-7|NA
CASSLQETHTYEQYF
TGTGCCAGCAGCTTACAGGAGACTCATACCTACGAGCAGTACTTC
>NA|TRBV11-3|TRBJ2-7|NA
CASSARDLISYEQYF
TGTGCCAGCAGCGCGAGGGACTTAATATCCTACGAGCAGTACTTC
>TRBD1|TRBV5-1|TRBJ1-6|NA
CASSSGTANSPLHF
TGCGCCAGCAGCTCCGGGACAGCTAATTCACCCCTCCACTTT
>NA|TRBV7-2|TRBJ1-1|NA
CASSSEILAEAFF
TGTGCCAGCAGCTCTGAAATCCTCGCTGAAGCTTTCTTT
>NA|TRBV6-1|TRBJ2-5|NA
CASSDLETQYF
TGTGCCAGCAGTGATTTGGAGACCCAGTACTTC
>TRBD1|TRBV5-1|TRBJ1-4|NA
CASGTARNEKLFF
TGCGCCAGCGGGACAGCTAGAAATGAAAAACTGTTTTTT
>NA|TRBV10-3|TRBJ2-7|few
CAISDSLDDYEQYF
TGTGCCATCAGTGATTCTCTCGATGACTACGAGCAGTACTTC
>NA|TRBV19|TRBJ1-1|NA
CASSMGKDILTEAFF
TGTGCCAGTAGTATGGGCAAGGACATATTGACTGAAGCTTTCTTT
>NA|TRBV4-1|TRBJ1-2|NA
CASSNPGRNYGYTF
TGCGCCAGCAGCAATCCAGGGAGGAACTATGGCTACACCTTC
>TRBD1|TRBV7-9|TRBJ2-5|NA
CASNDRGEETQYF
TGTGCCAGCAACGACAGGGGGGAAGAGACCCAGTACTTC
>NA|TRBV9|TRBJ1-3|NA
CASSVELRNTIYF
TGTGCCAGCAGCGTAGAACTTAGAAACACCATATATTTT
>TRBD1|TRBV12-5|TRBJ1-2|NA
CASGMDRSGYGYTF
TGTGCTAGTGGTATGGACAGGTCGGGCTATGGCTACACCTTC
>TRBD2|TRBV18|TRBJ2-7|NA
CASSPLPSGEGEQYF
TGTGCCAGCTCACCCCTTCCGTCTGGGGAGGGCGAGCAGTACTTC
>NA|TRBV2|TRBJ1-1|NA
CASSYLGGSATEAFF
TGTGCCAGCAGTTACTTAGGGGGGTCGGCCACTGAAGCTTTCTTT
>NA|TRBV7-2|TRBJ1-3|NA
CASSFGGNGNTIYF
TGTGCCAGCAGCTTCGGCGGTAATGGAAACACCATATATTTT
>NA|TRBV7-9|TRBJ1-2|NA
CASSSAGFGYTF
TGTGCCAGCAGCTCGGCAGGGTTCGGCTACACCTTC
>TRBD1|TRBV5-1|TRBJ2-1|NA
CASSLVNRGILYNEQFF
TGCGCCAGCAGCTTGGTAAACAGGGGGATTCTATACAATGAGCAGTTCTTC
>NA|TRBV21-1|TRBJ2-7|NA
CASSKETGHFDEQYF
TGTGCCAGCAGCAAGGAAACGGGACACTTTGACGAGCAGTACTTC
>NA|TRBV2|TRBJ2-5|NA
CASSETASEEETQYF
TGTGCCAGCAGTGAAACAGCTAGCGAGGAAGAGACCCAGTACTTC
>NA|TRBV18|TRBJ2-3|NA
CASSPPGGTDTQYF
TGTGCCAGCTCACCACCAGGGGGGACAGATACGCAGTATTTT
>NA|TRBV2|TRBJ2-7|NA
CASSLEYEQYF
TGTGCCAGCAGCCTTGAATACGAGCAGTACTTC